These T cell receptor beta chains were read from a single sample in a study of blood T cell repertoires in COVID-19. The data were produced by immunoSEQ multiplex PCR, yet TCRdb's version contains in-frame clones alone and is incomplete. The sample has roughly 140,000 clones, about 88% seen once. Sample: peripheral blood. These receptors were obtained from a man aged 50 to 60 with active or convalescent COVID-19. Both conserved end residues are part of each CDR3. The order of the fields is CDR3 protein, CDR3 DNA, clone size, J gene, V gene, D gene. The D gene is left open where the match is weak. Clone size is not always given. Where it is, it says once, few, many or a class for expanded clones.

CASRNSGSREQYF	TGTGCCAGCAGAAACTCGGGGTCGCGAGAGCAGTACTTC	.	TRBJ2-7	TRBV2	.
CASSSGLAGVNEQFF	TGTGCCAGCAGCTCCGGACTAGCGGGAGTAAATGAGCAGTTCTTC	once	TRBJ2-1	TRBV11-3	TRBD2
CASSLHSYEQYF	TGCGCCAGCAGCTTGCATAGCTACGAGCAGTACTTC	.	TRBJ2-7	TRBV5-1	.
CASSYSGRAYEQYF	TGTGCCAGCAGTTACTCGGGCAGGGCCTACGAGCAGTACTTC	.	TRBJ2-7	TRBV6-5	.
CASSDPREGRTGELFF	TGTGCCAGCAGCGACCCACGAGAGGGCCGCACCGGGGAGCTGTTTTTT	.	TRBJ2-2	TRBV11-2	.
CASSMDSTTNEKLFF	TGCGCCAGCAGCATGGACAGCACAACTAATGAAAAACTGTTTTTT	.	TRBJ1-4	TRBV5-1	.
CASSQDRGSSPLHF	TGTGCCAGCAGCCAAGATCGGGGATCCTCACCCCTCCACTTT	once	TRBJ1-6	TRBV3-1/TRBV3-2	.
CASRETQENTGELFF	TGTGCCAGCAGAGAAACACAGGAGAACACCGGGGAGCTGTTTTTT	.	TRBJ2-2	TRBV7-9	.
CASSYDRGAPYEQYF	TGTGCCAGCAGTTATGACAGGGGGGCGCCCTACGAGCAGTACTTC	.	TRBJ2-7	TRBV27	TRBD1
CAWSVRTGGYTF	TGTGCCTGGAGTGTTCGGACAGGTGGCTACACCTTC	.	TRBJ1-2	TRBV30	TRBD1
CATSEPFRDNKQETQYF	TGTGCCACCAGTGAACCATTCCGGGACAACAAACAAGAGACCCAGTACTTC	.	TRBJ2-5	TRBV24-1	.
CASRLALMTDTQYF	TGTGCCAGCAGACTAGCGTTGATGACAGATACGCAGTATTTT	few	TRBJ2-3	TRBV27	TRBD2
CASSQVQRTGELFF	TGTGCCAGCAGCCAAGTTCAGCGGACCGGGGAGCTGTTTTTT	.	TRBJ2-2	TRBV3-1/TRBV3-2	.
CATSRDQGFGYEQYF	TGTGCCACCAGCAGAGATCAGGGCTTTGGATACGAGCAGTACTTC	once	TRBJ2-7	TRBV15	.
CASSRGSGSPLHF	TGTGCCAGCAGTCGGGGGTCGGGCTCACCCCTCCACTTT	.	TRBJ1-6	TRBV6-5	.
CASSPGHEQYF	TGTGCCAGCTCACCAGGCCACGAGCAGTACTTC	.	TRBJ2-7	TRBV18	.